This is a list of T cell receptor beta chains from one sample in a study of shared clonotypes between healthy human individuals. Assay used: immunoSEQ multiplex PCR; TCRdb lists only in-frame clones, some missing. Among about 380,000 clones listed, around 96% were seen once. Sequenced: memory CD8+ T cells sorted from blood. Every receptor here comes from a man aged 30-40 years in good health. CDR3s include the opening cysteine and the closing phenylalanine or tryptophan. The order of the fields is clone size, J gene, D gene, V gene, CDR3 DNA, CDR3 protein. The D gene is left open where the match is weak. Clone sizes are given selectively: once, few, many, or a class where the clone is expanded.

once,TRBJ2-7,TRBD1,TRBV18,TGTGCCAGCTCGCATGGGACAGGGAGCTACGAGCAGTACTTC,CASSHGTGSYEQYF
.,TRBJ2-5,TRBD1,TRBV5-1,TGCGCCAGCAGCTTGTTGGCAGGGGGCAGTGGGACCCAGTACTTC,CASSLLAGGSGTQYF
.,TRBJ1-4,.,TRBV30,TGTGCCTGGAGTCTGGACGGGAATGAAAAACTGTTTTTT,CAWSLDGNEKLFF
.,TRBJ1-1,TRBD1,TRBV9,TGTGCCAGCAGCTTCACGGGACAGGCTGGGGCTGAAGCTTTCTTT,CASSFTGQAGAEAFF
.,TRBJ2-2,TRBD2,TRBV11-2,TGTGCCAGCAGGCGAGCGGGAGTATTCACCGGGGAGCTGTTTTTT,CASRRAGVFTGELFF
.,TRBJ2-3,TRBD2,TRBV9,TGTGCCAGCAGCGTAGACCCTAGCGGAAAAGATACGCAGTATTTT,CASSVDPSGKDTQYF
.,TRBJ1-2,TRBD1,TRBV7-9,TGTGCCAGCAGCTTACTACAGGGGGCGGATGGCTACACCTTC,CASSLLQGADGYTF
.,TRBJ2-7,TRBD1,TRBV13,TGTGCCAGCAGCCTAGTTGGGGGGACAGGGGCCTACGAGCAGTACTTC,CASSLVGGTGAYEQYF
.,TRBJ2-7,.,TRBV4-2,TGTGCCAGCAGCTCCGGGACACTTTACGAGCAGTACTTC,CASSSGTLYEQYF
once,TRBJ2-3,.,TRBV28,TGTGCCAGCAGTTCACGGAGGACCAGCACAGATACGCAGTATTTT,CASSSRRTSTDTQYF
.,TRBJ2-1,TRBD2,TRBV30,TGTGCCTGGAGTTCCGGGACTAGCGATGAGCAGTTCTTC,CAWSSGTSDEQFF
.,TRBJ2-3,TRBD2,TRBV10-3,TGTGCCATCACCCCTAGCGGGGTCGCAGATACGCAGTATTTT,CAITPSGVADTQYF
.,TRBJ2-7,.,TRBV5-1,TGCGCCAGCAAGGCCTGGGGGGGACAAAACGAGCAGTACTTC,CASKAWGGQNEQYF
.,TRBJ2-1,TRBD2,TRBV6-5,TGTGCCAGCAGTTTACTAGCGGGAGTCTTGGGTGAGCAGTTCTTC,CASSLLAGVLGEQFF
.,TRBJ2-1,.,TRBV6-1,TGTGCCAGCAGTGAAAGGCCAGCGGCCTACAATGAGCAGTTCTTC,CASSERPAAYNEQFF
.,TRBJ1-1,.,TRBV10-3,TGTGCCATCAGTGTGGGGAACACTGAAGCTTTCTTT,CAISVGNTEAFF
once,TRBJ1-2,.,TRBV15,TGTGCCACCAGCAGAGATGATAGGGCCACCGGGGGCTACACCTTC,CATSRDDRATGGYTF
.,TRBJ2-1,.,TRBV4-2,TGTGCCAGCAGCCAAAAAGACCGGGACAACTACGAGCAGTTCTTC,CASSQKDRDNYEQFF
.,TRBJ1-2,.,TRBV18,TGTGCCAGCTCACCACAGGATGGGGGTTACGGCTACACCTTC,CASSPQDGGYGYTF
.,TRBJ1-5,.,TRBV23-1,TGCGCCAGCAGTCATCCTCTATCCTTTGGGACGGAGGGGGGTAAGGTAGATCAGCCCCAGCATTTT,CASSHPLSFGTEGGKVDQPQHF
.,TRBJ1-1,.,TRBV6-1,TGTGCCAGCAGTGAAGATGGGAGGCTAACCTCATTGAACACTGAAGCTTTCTTT,CASSEDGRLTSLNTEAFF
.,TRBJ2-7,.,TRBV18,TGTGCCAGCTCGCTACAGGTCCACTCCTACGAGCAGTACTTC,CASSLQVHSYEQYF
.,TRBJ2-5,TRBD1,TRBV5-1,TGCGCCAGCAGCACCCAGGGGGTCCGGGTAGGGATGTCCCAGTACTTC,CASSTQGVRVGMSQYF
.,TRBJ2-7,.,TRBV5-1,TGCGCCAGCAGCTTGTTGTCGACCTACGAGCAGTACTTC,CASSLLSTYEQYF
.,TRBJ2-1,.,TRBV10-3,TGTGCCATCAGAGATAGCGGACCGGGAAGAAGTGAGCAGTTCTTC,CAIRDSGPGRSEQFF